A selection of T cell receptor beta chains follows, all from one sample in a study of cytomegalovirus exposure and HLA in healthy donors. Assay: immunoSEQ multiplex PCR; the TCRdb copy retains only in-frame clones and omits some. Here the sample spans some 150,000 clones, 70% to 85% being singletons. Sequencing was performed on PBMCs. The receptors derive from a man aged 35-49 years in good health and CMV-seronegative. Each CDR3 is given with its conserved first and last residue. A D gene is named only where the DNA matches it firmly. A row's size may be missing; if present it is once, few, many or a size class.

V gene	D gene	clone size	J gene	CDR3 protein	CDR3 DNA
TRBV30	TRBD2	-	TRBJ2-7	CAFSGGSYEQYF	TGTGCCTTTAGCGGGGGGTCCTACGAGCAGTACTTC
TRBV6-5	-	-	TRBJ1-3	CASHMGVEGGNTIYF	TGTGCCAGCCACATGGGGGTGGAGGGTGGAAACACCATATATTTT
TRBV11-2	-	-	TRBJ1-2	CASSSGSGSYPYGYTF	TGTGCCAGCAGCTCGGGGTCCGGCAGCTACCCCTATGGCTACACCTTC
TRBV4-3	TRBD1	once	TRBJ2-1	CASSQDGTGPSSYNEQFF	TGCGCCAGCAGCCAAGATGGGACAGGACCTAGCTCCTACAATGAGCAGTTCTTC
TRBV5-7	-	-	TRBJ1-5	CASSHPRPGQPQHF	TGTGCCAGCAGCCATCCAAGGCCGGGACAACCCCAGCATTTT
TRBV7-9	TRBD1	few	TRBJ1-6	CASSTGQGSYNSPLHF	TGTGCCAGCAGCACGGGACAGGGATCCTATAATTCACCCCTCCACTTT
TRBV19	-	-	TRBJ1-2	CASSKGEANYGYTF	TGTGCCAGTAGTAAAGGGGAAGCTAACTATGGCTACACCTTC
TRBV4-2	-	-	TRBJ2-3	CASSQTGDTDTQYF	TGTGCCAGCAGCCAGACCGGGGACACAGATACGCAGTATTTT
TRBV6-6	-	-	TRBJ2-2	CASSYTGTPNTGELFF	TGTGCCAGCAGTTATACCGGGACACCGAACACCGGGGAGCTGTTTTTT
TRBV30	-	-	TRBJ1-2	CAWSGAETRDKGSFGKRANYGYTF	TGTGCCTGGAGTGGAGCCGAGACCCGGGACAAGGGGTCTTTCGGTAAAAGAGCTAACTATGGCTACACCTTC
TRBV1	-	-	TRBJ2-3	CTSILSPGGVQYF	TGCACCAGCATCTTATCACCGGGCGGGGTGCAGTATTTT
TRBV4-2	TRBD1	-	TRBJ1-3	CASSPLGGRGGNTIYF	TGTGCCAGCAGCCCACTAGGGGGCAGAGGTGGAAACACCATATATTTT
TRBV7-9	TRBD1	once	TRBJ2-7	CASSLGGTGDEQYF	TGTGCCAGCAGCTTAGGTGGGACAGGGGACGAGCAGTACTTC
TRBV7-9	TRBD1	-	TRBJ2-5	CASSPSRDRGRETQYF	TGTGCCAGCAGCCCGAGTCGGGACAGGGGGCGTGAGACCCAGTACTTC
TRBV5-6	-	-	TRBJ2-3	CASSLLSGGRNTQYF	TGTGCCAGCAGCCTTCTCTCGGGGGGCCGGAATACGCAGTATTTT
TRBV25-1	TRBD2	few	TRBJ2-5	CASTSGGSKETQYF	TGTGCCAGTACTAGCGGGGGGTCCAAAGAGACCCAGTACTTC
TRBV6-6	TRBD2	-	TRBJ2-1	CASRQTSGGTGYEQFF	TGTGCCAGCAGGCAAACCAGCGGGGGGACGGGCTATGAGCAGTTCTTC
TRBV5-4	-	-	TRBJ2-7	CASSLEVASYEQYF	TGTGCCAGCAGCCTAGAGGTGGCCTCCTACGAGCAGTACTTC
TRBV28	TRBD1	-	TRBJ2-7	CASRTGTGRKEAYF	TGTGCCAGCAGAACCGGGACAGGGCGAAAGGAGGCGTACTTC
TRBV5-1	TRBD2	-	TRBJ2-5	CASSPTGTSGGRETQYF	TGCGCCAGCAGCCCAACCGGGACTAGCGGGGGGCGCGAGACCCAGTACTTC
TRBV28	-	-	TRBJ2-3	CASSLIGTHLTDTQYF	TGTGCCAGCAGTTTAATAGGGACACACCTCACAGATACGCAGTATTTT
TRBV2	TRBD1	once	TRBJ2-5	CASSEGQGRETQYF	TGTGCCAGCAGTGAAGGACAGGGGCGAGAGACCCAGTACTTC
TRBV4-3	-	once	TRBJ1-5	CASSQERGGGNQPQHF	TGCGCCAGCAGCCAAGAACGGGGGGGTGGCAATCAGCCCCAGCATTTT
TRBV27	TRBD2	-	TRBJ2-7	CASSPKGTRPYEQYF	TGTGCCAGCAGCCCTAAGGGGACTAGACCCTACGAGCAGTACTTC
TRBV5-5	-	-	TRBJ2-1	CASSPDSGLVAPTDEQFF	TGTGCCAGCAGCCCGGACTCTGGGTTAGTCGCGCCCACAGATGAGCAGTTCTTC
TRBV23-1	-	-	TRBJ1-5	CASSQVSGGYQPQHF	TGCGCCAGCAGTCAAGTCTCGGGGGGATACCAGCCCCAGCATTTT
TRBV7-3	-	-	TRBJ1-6	CASSLSGRDSPLHF	TGTGCCAGCAGCTTATCGGGCAGGGATTCACCCCTCCACTTT
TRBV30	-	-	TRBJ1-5	CAWSDGVPNQPQHF	TGTGCCTGGAGTGACGGGGTACCCAATCAGCCCCAGCATTTT
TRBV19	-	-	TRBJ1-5	CASSIKYGSNQPQHF	TGTGCCAGTAGTATAAAATACGGTAGCAATCAGCCCCAGCATTTT
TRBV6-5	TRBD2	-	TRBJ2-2	CASRRGGMTGELFF	TGTGCCAGCAGGCGGGGGGGTATGACCGGGGAGCTGTTTTTT
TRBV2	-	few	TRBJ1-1	CASSEGWGVGTEAFF	TGTGCCAGCAGTGAAGGGTGGGGGGTAGGGACTGAAGCTTTCTTT
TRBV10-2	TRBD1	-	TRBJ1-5	CASKDRVDQPQHF	TGCGCCAGCAAGGACAGGGTCGATCAGCCCCAGCATTTT